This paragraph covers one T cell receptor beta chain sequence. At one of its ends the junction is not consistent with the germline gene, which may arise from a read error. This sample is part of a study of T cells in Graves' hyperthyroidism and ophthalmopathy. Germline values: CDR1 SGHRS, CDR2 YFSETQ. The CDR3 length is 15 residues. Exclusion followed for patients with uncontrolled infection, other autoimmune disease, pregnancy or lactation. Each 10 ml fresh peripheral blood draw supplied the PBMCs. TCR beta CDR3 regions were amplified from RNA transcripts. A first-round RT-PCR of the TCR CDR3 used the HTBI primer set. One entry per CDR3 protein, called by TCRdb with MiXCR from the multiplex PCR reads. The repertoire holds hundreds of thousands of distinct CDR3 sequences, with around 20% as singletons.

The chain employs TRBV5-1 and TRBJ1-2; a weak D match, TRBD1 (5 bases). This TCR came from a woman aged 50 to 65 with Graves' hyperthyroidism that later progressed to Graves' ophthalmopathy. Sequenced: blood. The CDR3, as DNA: TGCGCCGGCAGCTTGGGTGGGACGGAAACCTATGGCTACACCTTC. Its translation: CAGSLGGTETYGYTF.